These T cell receptor beta chains were read from a single sample in a study of blood T cell repertoires in COVID-19. Using immunoSEQ multiplex PCR, the repertoire was profiled, and TCRdb retains in-frame clones only, with some absent. This sample yields approximately 170,000 clones, of which about 85% are seen a single time; approximately 1.1% belongs to the top ten. Sequencing used peripheral blood. These receptors were collected from a man aged 55-75 years who had recovered from COVID-19. Each CDR3 is given with its conserved first and last residue. Fields, in order: V gene, D gene, J gene, CDR3 protein. D genes are given only for firm matches.

v_gene: TRBV19
d_gene: .
j_gene: TRBJ2-7
CDR3aa: CASSIDTVSYEQYF

v_gene: TRBV29-1
d_gene: .
j_gene: TRBJ1-4
CDR3aa: CSVGTLTNEKLFF

v_gene: TRBV27
d_gene: .
j_gene: TRBJ2-5
CDR3aa: CASSLLGSQETQYF

v_gene: TRBV28
d_gene: .
j_gene: TRBJ1-5
CDR3aa: CASSLTSGAQHF

v_gene: TRBV4-1
d_gene: .
j_gene: TRBJ2-7
CDR3aa: CASSQGPPPWASYEQYF

v_gene: TRBV7-9
d_gene: TRBD1
j_gene: TRBJ1-5
CDR3aa: CASSSRTGDQPQHF

v_gene: TRBV6-2/TRBV6-3
d_gene: .
j_gene: TRBJ1-2
CDR3aa: CASSYGTHHGYTF

v_gene: TRBV5-1
d_gene: TRBD1
j_gene: TRBJ1-1
CDR3aa: CASSLFRTGGSSTEAFF

v_gene: TRBV5-1
d_gene: TRBD1
j_gene: TRBJ1-5
CDR3aa: CASSQGQGNQPQHF

v_gene: TRBV10-3
d_gene: .
j_gene: TRBJ1-1
CDR3aa: CAIRNRDNTEAFF

v_gene: TRBV19
d_gene: .
j_gene: TRBJ2-1
CDR3aa: CASSMGAAYNEQFF

v_gene: TRBV5-6
d_gene: TRBD1
j_gene: TRBJ1-1
CDR3aa: CASGQGATEAFF

v_gene: TRBV5-4
d_gene: TRBD1
j_gene: TRBJ1-2
CDR3aa: CASSYSSPGQGGYGYTF

v_gene: TRBV29-1
d_gene: .
j_gene: TRBJ1-2
CDR3aa: CSVIQGVDYGYTF

v_gene: TRBV9
d_gene: .
j_gene: TRBJ2-3
CDR3aa: CASSVTGVIPDTQYF

v_gene: TRBV6-5
d_gene: .
j_gene: TRBJ2-5
CDR3aa: CASSYSKGAAGETQYF

v_gene: TRBV30
d_gene: TRBD1
j_gene: TRBJ1-5
CDR3aa: CAWSQGALQPQHF

v_gene: TRBV5-1
d_gene: TRBD2
j_gene: TRBJ2-3
CDR3aa: CASSSTSGTDTQYF

v_gene: TRBV7-6
d_gene: TRBD1
j_gene: TRBJ1-4
CDR3aa: CASSSEGAGSTNEKLFF

v_gene: TRBV14
d_gene: .
j_gene: TRBJ1-5
CDR3aa: CASSQDRGQPQHF

v_gene: TRBV7-7
d_gene: .
j_gene: TRBJ2-3
CDR3aa: CASSSTLDNTDTQYF

v_gene: TRBV15
d_gene: .
j_gene: TRBJ2-5
CDR3aa: CATSRDRDSQETQYF

v_gene: TRBV7-2
d_gene: .
j_gene: TRBJ2-3
CDR3aa: CASSLGSEADTQYF

v_gene: TRBV18
d_gene: .
j_gene: TRBJ2-3
CDR3aa: CASSPPVTDTQYF

v_gene: TRBV18
d_gene: .
j_gene: TRBJ1-1
CDR3aa: CASSPTGVMNTEAFF

v_gene: TRBV21-1
d_gene: .
j_gene: TRBJ2-5
CDR3aa: CASSKVLAPTQKTQYF

v_gene: TRBV29-1
d_gene: .
j_gene: TRBJ1-1
CDR3aa: CSVGSGDTEAFF

v_gene: TRBV6-5
d_gene: TRBD1
j_gene: TRBJ2-7
CDR3aa: CASTSDRGDEQYF

v_gene: TRBV21-1
d_gene: .
j_gene: TRBJ1-2
CDR3aa: CASSKAGAQYGYTF

v_gene: TRBV5-4
d_gene: .
j_gene: TRBJ1-5
CDR3aa: CASSFQQGPQHF

v_gene: TRBV5-1
d_gene: .
j_gene: TRBJ1-1
CDR3aa: CASSIMTLNTEAFF

v_gene: TRBV6-5
d_gene: TRBD1
j_gene: TRBJ1-5
CDR3aa: CASRTGVRGQPQHF

v_gene: TRBV18
d_gene: TRBD1
j_gene: TRBJ1-1
CDR3aa: CASSPGSGGHLEAFF

v_gene: TRBV29-1
d_gene: .
j_gene: TRBJ1-2
CDR3aa: CSVAAGVGYTF

v_gene: TRBV6-5
d_gene: TRBD1
j_gene: TRBJ1-1
CDR3aa: CASSSSGTGNSAFF

v_gene: TRBV7-2
d_gene: TRBD1
j_gene: TRBJ2-7
CDR3aa: CASSLAPGTAPYEQYF

v_gene: TRBV5-8
d_gene: .
j_gene: TRBJ2-3
CDR3aa: CASSLGTRRGMVDTQYF

v_gene: TRBV14
d_gene: .
j_gene: TRBJ1-2
CDR3aa: CASSQEQGLYGYTF

v_gene: TRBV7-2
d_gene: .
j_gene: TRBJ2-3
CDR3aa: CASSLVGEFTDTQYF

v_gene: TRBV6-1
d_gene: .
j_gene: TRBJ2-1
CDR3aa: CASSEPTLPGDRDYNEQFF

v_gene: TRBV13
d_gene: TRBD1
j_gene: TRBJ1-6
CDR3aa: CASSSQGGVSPLHF

v_gene: TRBV5-1
d_gene: TRBD1
j_gene: TRBJ2-4
CDR3aa: CASSSFDRGEDKNIQYF

v_gene: TRBV6-5
d_gene: .
j_gene: TRBJ2-7
CDR3aa: CASSYEAVSYEQYF

v_gene: TRBV7-3
d_gene: .
j_gene: TRBJ2-2
CDR3aa: CASSSGLAKAGELFF

v_gene: TRBV6-5
d_gene: TRBD1
j_gene: TRBJ1-1
CDR3aa: CASSYHQGANTEAFF

v_gene: TRBV5-4
d_gene: TRBD2
j_gene: TRBJ2-1
CDR3aa: CASSRNWGGYNEQFF

v_gene: TRBV7-3
d_gene: TRBD2
j_gene: TRBJ2-1
CDR3aa: CASSQGTSGAGNEQFF

v_gene: TRBV3-1/TRBV3-2
d_gene: TRBD1
j_gene: TRBJ2-2
CDR3aa: CASSPGTGGIFLTGELFF

v_gene: TRBV11-1
d_gene: TRBD2
j_gene: TRBJ2-1
CDR3aa: CASSPRTSATYNEQFF

v_gene: TRBV10-3
d_gene: .
j_gene: TRBJ1-1
CDR3aa: CATLRGSGKNTEAFF

v_gene: TRBV3-1/TRBV3-2
d_gene: .
j_gene: TRBJ1-2
CDR3aa: CATTGDTNYGYTF

v_gene: TRBV5-1
d_gene: TRBD1
j_gene: TRBJ1-2
CDR3aa: CASSPQGDGYTF

v_gene: TRBV20-1
d_gene: .
j_gene: TRBJ2-7
CDR3aa: CSAKSSYEQYF

v_gene: TRBV5-1
d_gene: TRBD1
j_gene: TRBJ2-7
CDR3aa: CASSFGTGAGYEQYF

v_gene: TRBV5-5
d_gene: .
j_gene: TRBJ2-6
CDR3aa: CASSLEAGWSGANVLTF

v_gene: TRBV19
d_gene: .
j_gene: TRBJ2-1
CDR3aa: CASSTDRNEQFF

v_gene: TRBV19
d_gene: TRBD1
j_gene: TRBJ1-5
CDR3aa: CASNTGGGSQHF

v_gene: TRBV11-3
d_gene: TRBD1
j_gene: TRBJ2-3
CDR3aa: CASSLGTGDVTDTQYF

v_gene: TRBV7-9
d_gene: TRBD2
j_gene: TRBJ2-1
CDR3aa: CASSFAIAGGLDEQFF

v_gene: TRBV7-3
d_gene: TRBD2
j_gene: TRBJ2-3
CDR3aa: CASSVTGTRDADTQYF